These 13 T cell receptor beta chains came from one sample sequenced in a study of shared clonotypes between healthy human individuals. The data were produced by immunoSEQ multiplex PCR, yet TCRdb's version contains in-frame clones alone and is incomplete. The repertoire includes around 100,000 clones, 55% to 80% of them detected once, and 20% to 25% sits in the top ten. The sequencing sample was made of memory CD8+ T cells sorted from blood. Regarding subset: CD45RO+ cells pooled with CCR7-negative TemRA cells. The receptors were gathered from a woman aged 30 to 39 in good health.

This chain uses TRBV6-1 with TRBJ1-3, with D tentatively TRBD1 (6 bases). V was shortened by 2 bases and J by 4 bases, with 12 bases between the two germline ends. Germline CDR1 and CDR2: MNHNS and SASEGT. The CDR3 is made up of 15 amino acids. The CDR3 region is CASSENTGSGNTIYF. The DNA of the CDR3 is TGTGCCAGCAGTGAAAATACAGGGTCCGGAAACACCATATATTTT.

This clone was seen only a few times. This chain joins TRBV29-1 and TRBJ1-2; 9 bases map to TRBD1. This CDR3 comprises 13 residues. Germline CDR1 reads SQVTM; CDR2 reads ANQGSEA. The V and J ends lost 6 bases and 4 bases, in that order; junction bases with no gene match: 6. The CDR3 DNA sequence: TGCAGCGTCACCGGGACAGGGACCTATGGCTACACCTTC. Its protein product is CSVTGTGTYGYTF.

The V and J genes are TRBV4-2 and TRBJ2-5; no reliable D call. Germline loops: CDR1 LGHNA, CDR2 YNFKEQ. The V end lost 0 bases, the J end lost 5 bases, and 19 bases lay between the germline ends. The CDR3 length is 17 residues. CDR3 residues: CASSQEEGWYRLETQYF. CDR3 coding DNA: TGTGCCAGCAGCCAAGAGGAAGGGTGGTACCGTCTGGAGACCCAGTACTTC.

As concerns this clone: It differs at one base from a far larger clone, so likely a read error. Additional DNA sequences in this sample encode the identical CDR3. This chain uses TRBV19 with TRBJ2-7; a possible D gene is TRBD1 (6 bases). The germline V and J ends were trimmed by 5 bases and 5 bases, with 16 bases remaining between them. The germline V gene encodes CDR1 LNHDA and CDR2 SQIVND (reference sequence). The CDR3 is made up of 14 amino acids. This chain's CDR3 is CASSAQVTGNEQYF. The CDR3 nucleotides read TGTGCCAGTAGTGCCCAGGTGACAGGAAACGAGCAGTACTTC.

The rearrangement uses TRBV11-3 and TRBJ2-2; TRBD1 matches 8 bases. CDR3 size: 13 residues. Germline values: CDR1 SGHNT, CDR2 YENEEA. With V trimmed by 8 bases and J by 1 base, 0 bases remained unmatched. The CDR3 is CASGTGNTGELFF. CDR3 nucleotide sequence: TGTGCCAGCGGGACAGGGAACACCGGGGAGCTGTTTTTT.

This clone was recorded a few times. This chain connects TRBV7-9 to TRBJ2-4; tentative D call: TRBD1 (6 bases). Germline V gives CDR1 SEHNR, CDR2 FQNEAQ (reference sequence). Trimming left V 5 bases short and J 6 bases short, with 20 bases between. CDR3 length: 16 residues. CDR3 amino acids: CASSRQDPSSGNIQYF. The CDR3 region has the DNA TGTGCCAGCAGCCGACAGGACCCGTCGTCCGGAAACATTCAGTACTTC.

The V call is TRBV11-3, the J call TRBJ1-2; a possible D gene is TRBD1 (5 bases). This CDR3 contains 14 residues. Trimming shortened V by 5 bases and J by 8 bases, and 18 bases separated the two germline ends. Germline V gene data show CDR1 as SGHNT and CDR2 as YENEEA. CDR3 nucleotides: TGTGCCAGCAGCCCCCAGACCGGGGACGGGGGCTACACCTTC. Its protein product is CASSPQTGDGGYTF.

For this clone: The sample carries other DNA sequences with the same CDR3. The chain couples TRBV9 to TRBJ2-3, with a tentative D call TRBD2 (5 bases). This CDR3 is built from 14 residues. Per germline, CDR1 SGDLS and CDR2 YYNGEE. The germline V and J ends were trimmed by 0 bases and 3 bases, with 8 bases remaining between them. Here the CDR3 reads CASSVGGSTDTQYF. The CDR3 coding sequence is TGTGCCAGCAGCGTAGGAGGGAGTACAGATACGCAGTATTTT.

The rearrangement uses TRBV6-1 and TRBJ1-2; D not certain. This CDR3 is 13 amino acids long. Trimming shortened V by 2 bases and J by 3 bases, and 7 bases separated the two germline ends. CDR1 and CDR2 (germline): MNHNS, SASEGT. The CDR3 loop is CASSESTYYGYTF. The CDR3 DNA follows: TGTGCCAGCAGTGAATCCACCTACTATGGCTACACCTTC.

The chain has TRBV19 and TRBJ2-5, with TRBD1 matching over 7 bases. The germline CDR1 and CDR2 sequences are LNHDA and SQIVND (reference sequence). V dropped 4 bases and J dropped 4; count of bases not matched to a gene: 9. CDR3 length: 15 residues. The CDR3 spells CASSTLRTGTETQYF. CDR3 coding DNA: TGTGCCAGTAGTACCCTCAGGACAGGCACAGAGACCCAGTACTTC.

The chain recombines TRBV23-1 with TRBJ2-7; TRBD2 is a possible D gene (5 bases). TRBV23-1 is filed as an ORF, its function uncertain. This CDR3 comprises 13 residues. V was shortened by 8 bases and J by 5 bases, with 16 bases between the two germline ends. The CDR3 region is CASRGQGKNEQYF. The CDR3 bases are TGCGCCAGCCGGGGTCAAGGCAAAAACGAGCAGTACTTC.

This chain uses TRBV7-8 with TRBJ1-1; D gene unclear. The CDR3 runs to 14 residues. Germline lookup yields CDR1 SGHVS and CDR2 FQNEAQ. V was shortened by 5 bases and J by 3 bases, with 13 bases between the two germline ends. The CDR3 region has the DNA TGTGCCAGCAGCGGGTATCCTGGGGACACTGAAGCTTTCTTT. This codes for CASSGYPGDTEAFF.

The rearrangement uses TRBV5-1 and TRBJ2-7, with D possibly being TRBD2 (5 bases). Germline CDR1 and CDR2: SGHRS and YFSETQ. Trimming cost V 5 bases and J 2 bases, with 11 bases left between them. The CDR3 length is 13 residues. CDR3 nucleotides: TGCGCCAGCAGACCTGGGCGGGCCTACGAGCAGTACTTC. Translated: CASRPGRAYEQYF. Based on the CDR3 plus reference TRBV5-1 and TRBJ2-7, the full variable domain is KAGVTQTPRYLIKTRGQQVTLSCSPISGHRSVSWYQQTPGQGLQFLFEYFSETQRNKGNFPGRFSGRQFSNSRSEMNVSTLELGDSALYLCASRPGRAYEQYFGPGTRLTVT.